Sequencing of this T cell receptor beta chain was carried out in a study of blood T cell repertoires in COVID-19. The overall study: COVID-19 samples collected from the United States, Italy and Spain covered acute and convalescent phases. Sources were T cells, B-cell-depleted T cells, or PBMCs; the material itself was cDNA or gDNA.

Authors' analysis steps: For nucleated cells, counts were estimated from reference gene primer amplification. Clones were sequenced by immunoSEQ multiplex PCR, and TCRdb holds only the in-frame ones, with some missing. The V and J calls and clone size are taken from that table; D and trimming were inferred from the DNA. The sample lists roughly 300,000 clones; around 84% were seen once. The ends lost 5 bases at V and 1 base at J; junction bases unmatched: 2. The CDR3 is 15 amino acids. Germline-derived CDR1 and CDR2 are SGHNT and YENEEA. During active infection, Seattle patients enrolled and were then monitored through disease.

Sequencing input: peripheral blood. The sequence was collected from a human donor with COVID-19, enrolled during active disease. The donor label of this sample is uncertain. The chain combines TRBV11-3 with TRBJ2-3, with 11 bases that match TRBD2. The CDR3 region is CASSRGLAGTDTQYF. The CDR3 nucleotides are TGTGCCAGCAGCCGGGGACTAGCGGGCACAGATACGCAGTATTTT.